Each of the 28 T cell receptor beta chains below was sequenced from the same sample in a study of cytomegalovirus exposure and HLA in healthy donors. The PCR contained 60 Vbeta and 13 Jbeta primers. TCRdb keeps only in-frame clones here, not all; method: immunoSEQ multiplex PCR. The table shows roughly 150,000 clones, with about 74% occurring only once. Sample: PBMCs. These receptors all come from a male donor in good health and CMV-seronegative.

The V call is TRBV19, the J call TRBJ2-4; maybe TRBD2 (6 bases). This CDR3 is 15 amino acids long. V was clipped by 4 bases and J by 2 bases, with 12 bases between them. CDR1 and CDR2 from the germline V gene are LNHDA and SQIVND (reference sequence). The DNA of the CDR3 is TGTGCCAGTAGTACCGCGGGGAGGTCCAAAAACATTCAGTACTTC. This translates into CASSTAGRSKNIQYF.

The rearrangement links TRBV7-3 to TRBJ1-1; D is uncertain. The CDR3 length is 13 residues. The V gene lost 5 bases and the J gene lost 1 base, with 8 bases spanning the gap. Germline CDR1 reads SGHTA; CDR2 reads FQGTGA. CDR3 sequence (DNA): TGTGCCAGCAGCCTAGCACAGAACACTGAAGCTTTCTTT. It encodes CASSLAQNTEAFF.

The CDR3 coding sequence is TGTGCCATCAGTGTACAGGAGAACACTGAAGCTTTCTTT. Encoded protein: CAISVQENTEAFF. The chain employs TRBV10-3 and TRBJ1-1, with D possibly TRBD1 on 5 matching bases. The germline gives CDR1 ENHRY, CDR2 SYGVKD. The CDR3 contains 13 residues. The ends were cut back, 4 bases at V and 1 base at J, with 7 bases in the middle.

The chain joins TRBV4-3 to TRBJ2-3; 7 bases align to TRBD1. In germline, CDR1 is LGHNA, CDR2 YSLEER. The CDR3 contains 15 residues. The V gene end was trimmed by 0 bases and the J gene end by 3 bases; junction bases not matched to a gene: 3. As DNA, the CDR3 is TGCGCCAGCAGCCAAGAAGGCAGGGGGACAGATACGCAGTATTTT. Translated, it gives CASSQEGRGTDTQYF.

The chain uses TRBV6-4 and TRBJ2-3; possibly TRBD1 for D (5 bases). Germline V lookup: CDR1 MRHNA, CDR2 SNTAGT. V lost 0 bases to trimming and J lost 0 bases, with 7 bases between them. This CDR3 region has 15 residues. The CDR3 loop reads CASSDSAGSTDTQYF. The CDR3 DNA reads as TGTGCCAGCAGTGACTCGGCAGGGAGCACAGATACGCAGTATTTT.

The chain has TRBV19 and TRBJ2-1, with 10 bases lining up with TRBD2. The CDR3 is 17 amino acids. V dropped 5 bases and J dropped 0; count of bases not matched to a gene: 7. Per the germline V gene, CDR1 is LNHDA and CDR2 is SQIVND (reference sequence). CDR3 coding DNA: TGTGCCAGTAGTTCCCTAGCGGGGGCCAGCTCCTACAATGAGCAGTTCTTC. Translated, it gives CASSSLAGASSYNEQFF. The full variable domain, rest sourced from reference TRBV19 and TRBJ2-1, is DGGITQSPKYLFRKEGQNVTLSCEQNLNHDAMYWYRQDPGQGLRLIYYSQIVNDFQKGDIAEGYSVSREKKESFPLTVTSAQKNPTAFYLCASSSLAGASSYNEQFFGPGTRLTVL.

The chain uses TRBV9 and TRBJ2-2; 8 bases are a match to TRBD1. Germline V gene lookup returns CDR1 SGDLS and CDR2 YYNGEE. J was trimmed by 1 base and V by 0 bases; bases with no gene match: 8. The CDR3 totals 18 residues. The CDR3 loop reads CASSVVTRDRGNTGELFF. The CDR3 region has the DNA TGTGCCAGCAGCGTAGTTACAAGAGACAGGGGGAACACCGGGGAGCTGTTTTTT. Full variable domain (remainder filled in from reference TRBV9 and TRBJ2-2): DSGVTQTPKHLITATGQRVTLRCSPRSGDLSVYWYQQSLDQGLQFLIQYYNGEERAKGNILERFSAQQFPDLHSELNLSSLELGDSALYFCASSVVTRDRGNTGELFFGEGSRLTVL.

The V call is TRBV4-1, the J call TRBJ1-5; 9 nucleotides agree with TRBD1. Germline CDR1 and CDR2: MGHRA and YSYEKL. The trim removed 1 base at V and 5 bases at J, leaving 9 bases unmatched. This CDR3 contains 17 residues. CDR3 sequence: CASSQVSGTGYHQPQHF. Here the CDR3 DNA reads TGCGCCAGCAGCCAAGTCTCGGGGACAGGGTATCATCAGCCCCAGCATTTT.

In its sample, this clone was seen a few times. CDR3 residues: CASSYSRDRMNTEAFF. The CDR3 DNA is TGTGCCAGCAGTTACTCGAGGGACAGGATGAACACTGAAGCTTTCTTT. This chain links TRBV6-6 with TRBJ1-1, with 8 bases lining up with TRBD1. V shed 0 bases and J 0 bases; nucleotides not matched to a gene: 3. CDR1 and CDR2 from the germline V gene are MNHNY and SVGAGI (reference sequence). This CDR3 has 16 residues.

The genes are TRBV11-2 and TRBJ2-4; TRBD2 aligns across 7 bases. The V gene's germline CDR1 is SGHAT and CDR2 FQNNGV. V gave up 3 bases and J gave up 9 bases; unmatched junction bases: 11. The CDR3 is made up of 15 amino acids. CDR3: CASSLGGSGSSIQYF. CDR3 DNA: TGTGCCAGCAGCTTGGGCGGGAGCGGATCCAGCATTCAGTACTTC.

This sequence joins TRBV27 and TRBJ1-2, with a tentative D call TRBD1 (5 bases). The CDR3 has 13 amino acids. Germline assignment: CDR1 MNHEY and CDR2 SMNVEV (reference sequence). Trimming removed 5 bases at V and 3 bases at J, with 10 bases between. The CDR3 protein is CASSGGRDYGYTF. The CDR3 bases are TGTGCCAGCAGTGGGGGGAGGGACTATGGCTACACCTTC.

This chain uses TRBV11-1 with TRBJ2-1; 7 bases align to TRBD1. Germline loops: CDR1 SGHAT, CDR2 FQDESV (reference sequence). The CDR3 is made up of 16 amino acids. Losses at the gene ends were 3 bases for V and 1 base for J; bases not matched to a gene: 6. The CDR3 nucleotides are TGTGCCAGCAGCTTCCGACAGGGTAGTTCCTACAATGAGCAGTTCTTC. It yields the protein CASSFRQGSSYNEQFF. The variable domain in full, with the rest retrieved from reference TRBV11-1 and TRBJ2-1, is EAEVAQSPRYKITEKSQAVAFWCDPISGHATLYWYRQILGQGPELLVQFQDESVVDDSQLPKDRFSAERLKGVDSTLKIQPAELGDSAMYLCASSFRQGSSYNEQFFGPGTRLTVL.

V and J are TRBV4-1 and TRBJ2-1; 7 bases match TRBD2. Germline CDR1 is MGHRA and CDR2 is YSYEKL. The V segment lost 4 bases and the J segment 4 bases; nucleotides outside the gene matches: 10. The CDR3 consists of 16 residues. The CDR3 loop reads CASSPTTSVGYNEQFF. DNA of the CDR3: TGCGCCAGCAGCCCCACAACTAGCGTAGGGTACAATGAGCAGTTCTTC.

The chain links TRBV19 to TRBJ1-1; 7 positions match TRBD1. The germline V gene has CDR1 LNHDA and CDR2 SQIVND (reference sequence). J gave up 5 bases and V 0 bases, and 3 bases lay outside the gene matches. This CDR3 is built from 14 residues. The CDR3 nucleotides read TGTGCCAGTAGTATAGAAGGGGGCGAAACTGAAGCTTTCTTT. Its translation is CASSIEGGETEAFF.

The chain carries TRBV28 and TRBJ2-5; 12 bases map to TRBD2. The DNA end is a closer match to TRBJ2-7, so the J assignment may be wrong. CDR1 and CDR2 (germline): MDHEN, SYDVKM. The CDR3 has 16 residues. The CDR3 nucleotides read TGTGCCAGCAGTCGCATACTAGCGGGAGGTTCCTACGAGCAGTACTTC. Protein: CASSRILAGGSYEQYF.

The gene calls are TRBV5-1 and TRBJ1-2; 10 bases are a match to TRBD1. The trim removed 4 bases at V and 8 bases at J, leaving 11 bases unmatched. Germline V gives CDR1 SGHRS, CDR2 YFSETQ. The CDR3 loop spans 15 amino acids. For the CDR3, the DNA is TGCGCCAGCAGCGAACGGGACAGGGGAAGATGGGGCTACACCTTC. It translates to CASSERDRGRWGYTF.

This clone was observed a single time. The chain joins TRBV7-2 to TRBJ2-7; 7 nucleotides line up with TRBD1. Germline-derived CDR1 and CDR2 are SGHTA and FQGNSA. V lost 2 bases, J lost 5 bases, and 9 bases stayed unmatched. This CDR3 region has 15 residues. The CDR3 spells CASSLTGAGVDEQYF. The CDR3 DNA follows: TGTGCCAGCAGCTTAACAGGGGCGGGCGTCGACGAGCAGTACTTC.

The chain couples TRBV27 to TRBJ2-7; 9 nucleotides agree with TRBD2. Germline CDR1 reads MNHEY; CDR2 reads SMNVEV (reference sequence). The J segment lost 3 bases and the V segment lost 7 bases, leaving 13 bases of the junction unmatched. The CDR3 contains 16 residues. This CDR3 reads CASKSHLAGESYEQYF. DNA of the CDR3: TGTGCCAGCAAGTCTCATTTAGCGGGAGAGAGCTACGAGCAGTACTTC.

In this sample, this clone turned up once. This chain links TRBV11-2 with TRBJ1-3; 7 bases line up with TRBD1. Germline V gene data show CDR1 as SGHAT and CDR2 as FQNNGV. The trim removed 0 bases at V and 3 bases at J, leaving 11 bases unmatched. The CDR3 extends over 18 amino acids. The CDR3 loop reads CASSLEADTGEGGNTIYF. CDR3 DNA: TGTGCCAGCAGCTTAGAAGCGGATACAGGGGAAGGTGGAAACACCATATATTTT.

The rearrangement joins TRBV28 to TRBJ1-1; a weak D match, TRBD1 (5 bases). The germline gives CDR1 MDHEN, CDR2 SYDVKM. CDR3 length: 14 residues. Deletions cut 1 base from V and 5 bases from J, with 11 bases between. As DNA, the CDR3 is TGTGCCAGCAGTTTATACGGGGGACGGACTGAAGCTTTCTTT. Translation: CASSLYGGRTEAFF.

This clone was seen only a few times. This chain joins TRBV7-2 and TRBJ2-5; 9 bases are a match to TRBD2. The CDR3 is 14 residues long. Germline CDR1 is SGHTA and CDR2 is FQGNSA. V dropped 5 bases and J dropped 4; count of bases not matched to a gene: 5. The CDR3 DNA follows: TGTGCCAGCAGCGCCGGCGGGGGGGCAGAGACCCAGTACTTC. Translating gives CASSAGGGAETQYF.

This clone was counted a few times. J is TRBJ1-1 and V is TRBV10-2; D call uncertain. Germline V gene data show CDR1 as WSHSY and CDR2 as SAAADI. The V end was cut by 4 bases, the J end by 2 bases, with 8 bases between. The CDR3 runs to 13 residues. The DNA for the CDR3 is TGCGCCAGCAGTGTCAGTTTAAACACTGAAGCTTTCTTT. This translates into CASSVSLNTEAFF.

The chain joins TRBV2 to TRBJ2-5; 7 positions match TRBD2. The J segment lost 1 base and the V segment lost 6 bases, leaving 8 bases of the junction unmatched. This CDR3 contains 15 residues. Germline V gives CDR1 SNHLY, CDR2 FYNNEI. The CDR3 reads CASSWSGVSQETQYF. The CDR3 DNA reads TGTGCCAGCAGCTGGAGCGGGGTCAGCCAAGAGACCCAGTACTTC.

The V call is TRBV19, the J call TRBJ2-5; 8 bases are a match to TRBD2. The CDR3 covers 15 residues. With V trimmed by 6 bases and J by 0 bases, 6 bases remained unmatched. Per the germline V gene, CDR1 is LNHDA and CDR2 is SQIVND (reference sequence). CDR3 in amino acids: CASSPGLENQETQYF. CDR3 DNA sequence: TGTGCCAGTAGCCCGGGACTAGAGAACCAAGAGACCCAGTACTTC.

This CDR3 reads CASSQARLGLVSQETQYF. The CDR3 DNA follows: TGCGCCAGCAGCCAAGCGCGCTTGGGACTAGTCAGTCAAGAGACCCAGTACTTC. V gene TRBV4-1 combines with J gene TRBJ2-5, with 8 bases fitting TRBD2. Trimming removed 1 base from V and 2 bases from J; junction bases left unmatched: 12. Germline V gene data show CDR1 as MGHRA and CDR2 as YSYEKL. The CDR3 spans 18 residues.

The chain recombines TRBV7-3 with TRBJ2-1, with 9 positions matching TRBD2. V shed 5 bases and J 9 bases; nucleotides not matched to a gene: 14. CDR3 length: 16 amino acids. Germline V gene data show CDR1 as SGHTA and CDR2 as FQGTGA. CDR3 DNA: TGTGCCAGCAGCCCTCAGGCGGTAGCGGGAGTAAGTGAGCAGTTCTTC. It translates to CASSPQAVAGVSEQFF.

The chain joins TRBV30 to TRBJ1-5; D is ambiguous. CDR3 length: 15 residues. The germline gives CDR1 GTSNPN, CDR2 SVGIG (reference sequence). V was trimmed by 2 bases and J by 4 bases, leaving 15 bases between them. CDR3 loop: CAWSPGGAINQPQHF. In DNA, the CDR3 is TGTGCCTGGAGTCCCGGTGGAGCTATAAATCAGCCCCAGCATTTT.

The rearrangement uses TRBV7-6 and TRBJ2-7, with 11 positions matching TRBD2. Unmatched junction bases numbered 5, after V lost 1 base and J lost 9 bases. The germline V gene encodes CDR1 SGHVS and CDR2 FNYEAQ. The CDR3 covers 14 residues. The CDR3 nucleotides read TGTGCCAGCAGCTTAGGTAGCGGGAGGGCCAGGCAGTACTTC. Protein product: CASSLGSGRARQYF.